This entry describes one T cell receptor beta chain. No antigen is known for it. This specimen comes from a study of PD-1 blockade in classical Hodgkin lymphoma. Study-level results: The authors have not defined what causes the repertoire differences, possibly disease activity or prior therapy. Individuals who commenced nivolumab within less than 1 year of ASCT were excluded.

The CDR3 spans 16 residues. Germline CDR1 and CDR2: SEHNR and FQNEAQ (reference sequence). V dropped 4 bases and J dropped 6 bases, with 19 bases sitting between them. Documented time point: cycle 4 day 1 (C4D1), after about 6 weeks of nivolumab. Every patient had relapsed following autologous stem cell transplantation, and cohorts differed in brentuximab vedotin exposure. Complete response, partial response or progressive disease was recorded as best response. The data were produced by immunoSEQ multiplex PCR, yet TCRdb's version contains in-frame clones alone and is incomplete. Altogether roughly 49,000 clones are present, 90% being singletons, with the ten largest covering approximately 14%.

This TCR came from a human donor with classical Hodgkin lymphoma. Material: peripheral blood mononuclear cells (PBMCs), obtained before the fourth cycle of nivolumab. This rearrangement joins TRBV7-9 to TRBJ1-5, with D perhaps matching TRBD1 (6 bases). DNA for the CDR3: TGTGCCAGCAGCTCTTCCAAGGGGGGGAAAGTTCAGCCCCAGCATTTT. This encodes CASSSSKGGKVQPQHF.